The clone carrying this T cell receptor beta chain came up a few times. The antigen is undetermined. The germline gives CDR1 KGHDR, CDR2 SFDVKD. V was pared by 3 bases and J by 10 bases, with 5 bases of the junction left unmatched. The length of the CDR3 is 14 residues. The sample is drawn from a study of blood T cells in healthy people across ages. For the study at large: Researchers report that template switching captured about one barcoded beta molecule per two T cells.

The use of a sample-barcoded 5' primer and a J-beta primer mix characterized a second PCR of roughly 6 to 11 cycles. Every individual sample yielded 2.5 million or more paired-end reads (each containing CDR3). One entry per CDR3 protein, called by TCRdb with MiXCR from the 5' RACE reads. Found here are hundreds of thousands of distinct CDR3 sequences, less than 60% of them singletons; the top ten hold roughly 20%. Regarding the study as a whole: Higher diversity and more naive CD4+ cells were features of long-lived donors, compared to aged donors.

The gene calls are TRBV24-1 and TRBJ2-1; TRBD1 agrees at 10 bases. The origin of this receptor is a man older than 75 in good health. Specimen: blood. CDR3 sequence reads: CATSDGTGVKEQFF. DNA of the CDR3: TGTGCCACCAGTGATGGGACAGGGGTAAAAGAGCAGTTCTTC.